The clone carrying this TCR beta chain was counted between two and nine times. The record originates from a study of T-cell memory formation after mild COVID-19. This CDR3 region has 16 residues. J was trimmed by 3 bases and V by 3 bases; bases with no gene match: 9. From the 5' RACE reads, TCRdb called clonotypes with MiXCR, one entry per CDR3 protein. This table holds some 190,000 distinct CDR3 sequences, about 18% found once. The sequence derives from an adult woman who had mild COVID-19 (a few samples of this study predate the infection). Cell type and time point are not known. V is TRBV12-3 or TRBV12-4 and J is TRBJ1-1, with 8 bases matching TRBD1. Specimen: PBMCs or a T cell subset sorted from them (not recorded which). The CDR3 spells CASSFGVGTGDTEAFF. Written as DNA, the CDR3 is TGTGCCAGCAGTTTTGGGGTGGGGACAGGCGACACTGAAGCTTTCTTT.